The 14 T cell receptor beta chains in this list originate from one sample, sequenced in a study of identical twins. TCRdb processed the 5' RACE reads anew with MiXCR; each CDR3 protein has one entry. This table has around 20,000 distinct CDR3 sequences, about two thirds appearing once. Sequences were obtained from memory (CD45RO+) T cells sorted from blood. These TCRs come from a woman aged 18-35 years in good health. This table probably holds off-target reads from a library built for another chain.

The chain has TRBV20-1 and TRBJ2-5, with D perhaps TRBD2 (5 bases). Trimming pared 3 bases from V and 2 bases from J, leaving 10 bases between. The CDR3 spans 13 residues. Germline V lookup: CDR1 DFQATT, CDR2 SNEGSKA (reference sequence). The CDR3 region is CSARISGQETQYF. The CDR3 DNA is TGCAGTGCTAGGATCAGCGGACAAGAGACCCAGTACTTC.

This clonotype has only one observation. The germline gene is not matched at one end of the junction; a read error may be the cause. The J gene is TRBJ2-1, the V gene TRBV29-1; 13 bases match TRBD2. The CDR3 has 13 residues. Germline CDR1 reads SQVTM; CDR2 reads ANQGSEA. As DNA, the CDR3 is TGCAGCGGGGGACTAGCGGGACTGAATGAGCAGTTGTTC. Protein sequence: CSGGLAGLNEQLF.

The chain uses TRBV10-3 and TRBJ2-1; 10 nucleotides match TRBD2. The ends lost 7 bases at V and 8 bases at J; junction bases unmatched: 8. This CDR3 comprises 14 residues. Per germline, CDR1 ENHRY and CDR2 SYGVKD. CDR3 DNA: TGTGCCATCAAACCACTAGCGGGAATGGATGAGCAGTTCTTC. This codes for CAIKPLAGMDEQFF.

The chain links TRBV7-8 to TRBJ2-1, with 8 bases aligning to TRBD2. Germline V CDR1 and CDR2: SGHVS, FQNEAQ. Trimming at V came to 7 bases and at J to 7 bases, leaving 15 bases not matched to a gene. There are 16 residues in the CDR3. This chain's CDR3 is CASTPAPAGVENEQFF. Here the CDR3 DNA reads TGTGCCAGCACCCCCGCCCCAGCGGGAGTGGAAAATGAGCAGTTCTTC.

V usage is TRBV11-2 and J usage is TRBJ2-5; D possibly corresponds to TRBD2 (5 bases). Germline lookup yields CDR1 SGHAT and CDR2 FQNNGV. Deletions cut 3 bases from V and 4 bases from J, with 12 bases between. The CDR3 is made up of 14 amino acids. CDR3 sequence reads: CASSFGVPLETQYF. The CDR3 DNA reads TGTGCCAGCAGCTTCGGGGTGCCATTAGAGACCCAGTACTTC. The full variable domain, rest sourced from reference TRBV11-2 and TRBJ2-5, is EAGVAQSPRYKIIEKRQSVAFWCNPISGHATLYWYQQILGQGPKLLIQFQNNGVVDDSQLPKDRFSAERLKGVDSTLKIQPAKLEDSAVYLCASSFGVPLETQYFGPGTRLLVL.

The rearrangement links TRBV20-1 to TRBJ2-7; no clear D gene. Trimming took off 5 bases at V and 6 bases at J, with 11 bases between the two ends. Germline CDR1 reads DFQATT; CDR2 reads SNEGSKA (reference sequence). This CDR3 is 11 amino acids long. The CDR3 protein is CSASFPGEQYF. CDR3 bases: TGCAGTGCTTCTTTCCCTGGCGAGCAGTACTTC.

The chain combines TRBV28 with TRBJ2-4; no clear D. From germline, CDR1 is MDHEN and CDR2 SYDVKM. This CDR3 region has 13 residues. V was pared by 2 bases and J by 7 bases, with 9 bases between. CDR3 region: CASSLGVPNIQYF. CDR3 bases: TGTGCCAGCAGTTTAGGTGTTCCGAACATTCAGTACTTC.

This clonotype was found a few times. The V call is TRBV12-3 or TRBV12-4, the J call TRBJ1-1; TRBD1 matches at 8 bases. J was trimmed by 7 bases and V by 5 bases; bases with no gene match: 3. This CDR3 is 12 amino acids long. CDR3 residues: CASSVGTGEAFF. CDR3 bases: TGTGCCAGCAGTGTCGGGACAGGTGAAGCTTTCTTT.

This chain links TRBV6-6 with TRBJ2-4; 9 bases agree with TRBD1. V was clipped by 6 bases and J by 8 bases; unmatched bases: 5. The CDR3 spans 13 residues. Germline-derived CDR1 and CDR2 are MNHNY and SVGAGI (reference sequence). As DNA, the CDR3 is TGTGCCAGCAGGTACAGGGGGCAGGACATTCAGTACTTC. Translation gives CASRYRGQDIQYF.

The chain links TRBV7-7 to TRBJ2-3; tentatively, D is TRBD1 or TRBD2 (5 bases each). The CDR3 loop spans 16 amino acids. Germline V CDR1 and CDR2: SSHAT, FNYEAQ (reference sequence). V lost 5 bases to trimming and J lost 5 bases, with 20 bases between them. The CDR3 nucleotides read TGTGCCAGCAGCGGGCAGGGAGTACGCAAAAAAGATACGCAGTATTTT. Translating it yields CASSGQGVRKKDTQYF.

This chain connects TRBV6-2 or TRBV6-3 to TRBJ2-7; TRBD1 matches 8 bases. Germline CDR1 MNHEY, CDR2 SVGEGT. The CDR3 runs 12 residues. J lost 6 bases, V lost 9 bases, and 7 bases had no gene match. The CDR3 nucleotides are TGTGCCAGTGGCCAGGGGGCGGGCGAGCAGTACTTC. It encodes CASGQGAGEQYF.

The CDR3 region has the DNA TGCAGTGCTCCCCGGACAGGGCTCAATGAGCAGTTCTTC. Its protein product is CSAPRTGLNEQFF. J is TRBJ2-1 and V is TRBV20-1, with 8 positions matching TRBD1. Per germline, CDR1 DFQATT and CDR2 SNEGSKA (reference sequence). The CDR3 consists of 13 residues. V was pared by 5 bases and J by 6 bases, with 6 bases of the junction left unmatched.

The chain is built from TRBV14 and TRBJ2-5; 11 bases agree with TRBD1. After removal of 8 bases from V and 5 bases from J, the junction contained 10 bases not matched to a gene. The CDR3 length is 15 residues. Per the germline V gene, CDR1 is SGHDN and CDR2 is FVKESK. The CDR3 protein is CASSAGTGGYETQYF. The CDR3 nucleotides are TGTGCCAGCTCCGCCGGGACAGGGGGTTACGAGACCCAGTACTTC.

The chain carries TRBV6-2 or TRBV6-3 and TRBJ2-3, with 8 bases aligning to TRBD2. Germline CDR1 and CDR2: MNHEY and SVGEGT. This CDR3 is built from 14 residues. V lost 5 bases and J lost 7; bases outside the gene matches: 8. The CDR3 is CASSPSGGGNTQYF. In nucleotides, the CDR3 is TGTGCCAGCAGTCCAAGCGGGGGAGGGAATACGCAGTATTTT.